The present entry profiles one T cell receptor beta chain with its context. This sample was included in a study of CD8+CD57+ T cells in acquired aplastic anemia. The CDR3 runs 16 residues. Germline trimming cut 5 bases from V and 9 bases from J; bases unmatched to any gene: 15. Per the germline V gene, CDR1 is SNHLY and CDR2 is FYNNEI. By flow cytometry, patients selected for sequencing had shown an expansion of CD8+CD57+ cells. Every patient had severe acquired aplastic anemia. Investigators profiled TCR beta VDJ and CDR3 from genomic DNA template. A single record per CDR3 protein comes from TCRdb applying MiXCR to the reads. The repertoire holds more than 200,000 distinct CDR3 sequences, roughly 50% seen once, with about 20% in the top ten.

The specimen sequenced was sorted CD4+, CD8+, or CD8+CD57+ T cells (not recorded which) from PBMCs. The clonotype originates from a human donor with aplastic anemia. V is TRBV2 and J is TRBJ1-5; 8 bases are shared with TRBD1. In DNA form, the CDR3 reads TGTGCCAGCAGTCCCGGGACAGGCATGGAGGTGAGGCCCCAGCATTTT. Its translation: CASSPGTGMEVRPQHF.